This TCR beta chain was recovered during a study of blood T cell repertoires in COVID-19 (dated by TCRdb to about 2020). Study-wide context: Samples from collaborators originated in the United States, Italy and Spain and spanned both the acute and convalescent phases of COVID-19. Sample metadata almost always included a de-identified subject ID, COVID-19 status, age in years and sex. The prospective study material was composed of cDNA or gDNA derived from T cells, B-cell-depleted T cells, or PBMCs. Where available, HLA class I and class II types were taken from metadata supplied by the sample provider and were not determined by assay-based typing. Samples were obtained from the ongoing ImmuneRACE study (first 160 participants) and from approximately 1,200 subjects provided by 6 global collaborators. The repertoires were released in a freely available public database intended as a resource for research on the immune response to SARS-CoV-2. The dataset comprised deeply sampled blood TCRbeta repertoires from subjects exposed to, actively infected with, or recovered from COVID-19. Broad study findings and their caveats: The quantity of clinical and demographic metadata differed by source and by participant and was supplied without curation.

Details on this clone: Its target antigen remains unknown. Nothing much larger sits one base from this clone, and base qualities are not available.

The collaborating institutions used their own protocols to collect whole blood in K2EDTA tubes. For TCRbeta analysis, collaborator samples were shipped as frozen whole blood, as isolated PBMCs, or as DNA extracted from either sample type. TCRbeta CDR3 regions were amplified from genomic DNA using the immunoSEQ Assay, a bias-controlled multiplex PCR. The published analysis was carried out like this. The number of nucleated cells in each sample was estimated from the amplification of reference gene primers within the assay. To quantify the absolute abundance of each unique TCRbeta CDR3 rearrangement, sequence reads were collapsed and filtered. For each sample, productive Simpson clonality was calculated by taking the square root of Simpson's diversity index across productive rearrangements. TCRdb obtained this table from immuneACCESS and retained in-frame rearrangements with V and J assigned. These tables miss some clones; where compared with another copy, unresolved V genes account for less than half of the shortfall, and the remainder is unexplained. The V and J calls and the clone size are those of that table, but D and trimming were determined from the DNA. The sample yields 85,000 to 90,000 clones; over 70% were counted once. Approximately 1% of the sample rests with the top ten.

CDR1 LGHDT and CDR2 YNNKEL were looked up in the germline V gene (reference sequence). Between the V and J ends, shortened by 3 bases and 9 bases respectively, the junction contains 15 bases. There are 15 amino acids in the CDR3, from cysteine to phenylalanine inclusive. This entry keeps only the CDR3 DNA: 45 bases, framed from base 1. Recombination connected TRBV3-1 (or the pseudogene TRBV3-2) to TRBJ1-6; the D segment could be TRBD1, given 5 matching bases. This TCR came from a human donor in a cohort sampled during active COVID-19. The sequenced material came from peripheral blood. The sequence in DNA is TGTGCCAGCAGCCAGCGGGGCGGGGTAGCTTCACCCCTCCACTTT. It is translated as CASSQRGGVASPLHF.